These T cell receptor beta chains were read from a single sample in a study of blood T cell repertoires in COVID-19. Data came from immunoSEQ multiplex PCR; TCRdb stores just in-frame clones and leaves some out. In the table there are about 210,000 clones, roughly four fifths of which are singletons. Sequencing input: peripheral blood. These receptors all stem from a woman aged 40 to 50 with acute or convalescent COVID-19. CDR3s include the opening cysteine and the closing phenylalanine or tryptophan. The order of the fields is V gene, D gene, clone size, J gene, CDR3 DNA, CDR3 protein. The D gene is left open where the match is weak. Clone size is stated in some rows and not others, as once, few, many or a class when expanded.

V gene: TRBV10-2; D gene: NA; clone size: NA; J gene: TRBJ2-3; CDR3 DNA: TGCGCCAGCAGTGATTTTCTCTGGTCGGGAGATACGCAGTATTTT; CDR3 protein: CASSDFLWSGDTQYF
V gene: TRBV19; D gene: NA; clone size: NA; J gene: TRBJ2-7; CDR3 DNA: TGTGCCAGTAGGCAGGGCCACGAGCAGTACTTC; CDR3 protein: CASRQGHEQYF
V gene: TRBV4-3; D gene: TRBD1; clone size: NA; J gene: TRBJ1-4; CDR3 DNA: TGCGCCAGCAGCCAAGATGTGGCAGGGGGGAAACTGTTTTTT; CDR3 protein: CASSQDVAGGKLFF
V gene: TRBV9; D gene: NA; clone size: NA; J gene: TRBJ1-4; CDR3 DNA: TGTGCCAGCAGCGTAGGGGGACAATATAATGAAAAACTGTTTTTT; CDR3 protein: CASSVGGQYNEKLFF
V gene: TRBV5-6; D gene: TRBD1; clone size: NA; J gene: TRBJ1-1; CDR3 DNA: TGTGCCAGCAGCTACAGGGGCCTGAACACTGAAGCTTTCTTT; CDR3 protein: CASSYRGLNTEAFF
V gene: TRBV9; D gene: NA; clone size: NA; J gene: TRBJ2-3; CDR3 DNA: TGTGCCAGCAGCCCAAGCGGGAGCACAGATACGCAGTATTTT; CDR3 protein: CASSPSGSTDTQYF
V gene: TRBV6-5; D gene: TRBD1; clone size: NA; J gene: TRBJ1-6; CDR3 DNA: TGTGCCAGCAGGGGACAGGGCGGCTATAATTCACCCCTCCACTTT; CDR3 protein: CASRGQGGYNSPLHF
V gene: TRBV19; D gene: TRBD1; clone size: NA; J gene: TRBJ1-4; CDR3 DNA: TGTGCCAGTAGTATACGAGGGACAGGGAAGGGAGCTAATGAAAAACTGTTTTTT; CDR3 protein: CASSIRGTGKGANEKLFF
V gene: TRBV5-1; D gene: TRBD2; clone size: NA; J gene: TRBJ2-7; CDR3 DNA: TGCGCCAGCAGCTCTACTAGCGGGACCTACGAGCAGTACTTC; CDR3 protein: CASSSTSGTYEQYF
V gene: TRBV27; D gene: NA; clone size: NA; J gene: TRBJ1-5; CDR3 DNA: TGTGCCAGCAGTTTAGGAGGGGCAGGGAATCAGCCCCAGCATTTT; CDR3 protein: CASSLGGAGNQPQHF
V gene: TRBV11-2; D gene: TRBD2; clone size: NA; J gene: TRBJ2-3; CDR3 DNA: TGTGCCAGCAGCTACGGACTAGCGGGAGGGTTTGCAGATACGCAGTATTTT; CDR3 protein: CASSYGLAGGFADTQYF
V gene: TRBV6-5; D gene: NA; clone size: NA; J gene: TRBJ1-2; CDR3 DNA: TGTGCCAGCAGACGGAGTAGCTATGGCTACACCTTC; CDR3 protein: CASRRSSYGYTF
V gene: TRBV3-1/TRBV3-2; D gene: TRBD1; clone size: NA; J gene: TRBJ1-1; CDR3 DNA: TGTGCCAGCAGCAAACGGACAGGAGTGGTCACTGAAGCTTTCTTT; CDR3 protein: CASSKRTGVVTEAFF
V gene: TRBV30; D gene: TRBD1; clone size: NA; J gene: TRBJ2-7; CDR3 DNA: TGTGCCTGGACAAAGACAGGGACCCCCTATGAAGAGCAGTACTTC; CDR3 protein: CAWTKTGTPYEEQYF
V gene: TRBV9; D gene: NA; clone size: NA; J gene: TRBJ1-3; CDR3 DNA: TGTGCCAGCAGCGCACATCAGGGGAACTCTGGAAACACCATATATTTT; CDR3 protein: CASSAHQGNSGNTIYF
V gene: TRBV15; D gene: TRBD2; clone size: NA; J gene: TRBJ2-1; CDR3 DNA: TGTGCCACCAGCAGAGATGTACTAGCGGGAGTCTCTGGGAATGAGCAGTTCTTC; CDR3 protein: CATSRDVLAGVSGNEQFF
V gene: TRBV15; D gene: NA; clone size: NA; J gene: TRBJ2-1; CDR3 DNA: TGTGCCACCAGCAGAGGGGGACTCGGGCGCAATGAGCAGTTCTTC; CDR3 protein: CATSRGGLGRNEQFF
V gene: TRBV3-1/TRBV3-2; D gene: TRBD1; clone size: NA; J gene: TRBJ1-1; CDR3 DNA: TGTGCCAGCAGCCAAGTCGGAGGGGGCTGGGGCACTGAAGCTTTCTTT; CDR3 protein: CASSQVGGGWGTEAFF
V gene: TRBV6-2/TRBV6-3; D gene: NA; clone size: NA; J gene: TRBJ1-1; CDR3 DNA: TGTGCCAGCAGTTACTCGCCTAATTATGAGGTCCCCAGGGCTGAAGCTTTCTTT; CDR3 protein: CASSYSPNYEVPRAEAFF
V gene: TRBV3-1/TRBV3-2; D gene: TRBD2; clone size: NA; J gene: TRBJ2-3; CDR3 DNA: TGTGCCAGCAGCCAATTGGGCGGGGGGTCAGATACGCAGTATTTT; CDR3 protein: CASSQLGGGSDTQYF
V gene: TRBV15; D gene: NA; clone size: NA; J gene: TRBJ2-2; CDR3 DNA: TGTGCCACCAGCAGGACGAGGGTAAACACCGGGGAGCTGTTTTTT; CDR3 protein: CATSRTRVNTGELFF
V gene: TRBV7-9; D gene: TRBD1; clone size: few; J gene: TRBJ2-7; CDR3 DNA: TGTGCCAGCAGCTCCCAGGGGGCATCCTACGAGCAGTACTTC; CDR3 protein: CASSSQGASYEQYF
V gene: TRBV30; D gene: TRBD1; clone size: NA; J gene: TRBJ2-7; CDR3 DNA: TGTGCCTGGAGTGTCGGGACAGGGCCACACGAGCAGTACTTC; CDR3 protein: CAWSVGTGPHEQYF
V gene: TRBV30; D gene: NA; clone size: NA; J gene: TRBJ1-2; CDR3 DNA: TGTGCCTGGAATTTACGACAGGCATCCTATGGCTACACCTTC; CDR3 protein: CAWNLRQASYGYTF
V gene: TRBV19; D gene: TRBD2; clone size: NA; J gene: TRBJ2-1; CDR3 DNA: TGTGCCAGTAGCAGGACTAGCGGTCTACGCTCCTACAATGAGCAGTTCTTC; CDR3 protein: CASSRTSGLRSYNEQFF
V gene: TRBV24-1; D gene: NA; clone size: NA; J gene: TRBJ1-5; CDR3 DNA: TGTGCCACCAGTGATCCCCAGGGTGCGGGGGAGCAGCCCCAGCATTTT; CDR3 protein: CATSDPQGAGEQPQHF
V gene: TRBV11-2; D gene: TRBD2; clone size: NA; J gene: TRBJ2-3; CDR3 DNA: TGTGCCAGCAGTAACGGGCCGGGGGGGTCAGATACGCAGTATTTT; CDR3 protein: CASSNGPGGSDTQYF
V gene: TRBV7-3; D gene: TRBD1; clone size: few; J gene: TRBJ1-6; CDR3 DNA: TGTGCCAGCAGCTTGTCCGGACAGGCGTGGAACACCCTCCACTTT; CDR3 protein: CASSLSGQAWNTLHF
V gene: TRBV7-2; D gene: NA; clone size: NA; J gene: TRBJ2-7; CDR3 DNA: TGTGCCAGCAGCTTCACTAGCAGGGCCACCTACGAGCAGTACTTC; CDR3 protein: CASSFTSRATYEQYF
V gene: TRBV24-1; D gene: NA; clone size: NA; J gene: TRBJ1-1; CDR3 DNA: TGTGCCACCGGTAGGGGGAACACTGAAGCTTTCTTT; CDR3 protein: CATGRGNTEAFF
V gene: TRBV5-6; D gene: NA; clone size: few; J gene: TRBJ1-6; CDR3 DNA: TGTGCCAGCAGCTTGTTACAGGGATTCTATAATTCACCCCTCCACTTT; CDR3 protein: CASSLLQGFYNSPLHF
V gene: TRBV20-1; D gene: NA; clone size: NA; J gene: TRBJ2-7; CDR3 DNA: TGCAGTGCTAGTCGGGGCCGGGGACTCTCATACGAGCAGTACTTC; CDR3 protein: CSASRGRGLSYEQYF
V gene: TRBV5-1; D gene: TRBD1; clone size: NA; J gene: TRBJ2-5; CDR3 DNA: TGCGCCAGCAGCAGGAACAGGGGAGAGACCCAGTACTTC; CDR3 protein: CASSRNRGETQYF
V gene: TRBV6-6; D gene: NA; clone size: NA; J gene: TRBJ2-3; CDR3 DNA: TGTGCCAGCAGTTATTCAAGAGTAGCGGAGTCGACGCAGTATTTT; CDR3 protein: CASSYSRVAESTQYF
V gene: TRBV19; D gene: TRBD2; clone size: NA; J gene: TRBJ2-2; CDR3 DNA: TGTGCCAGTAGTCCCCCCGGACTAGCGGACGGGGAGCTGTTTTTT; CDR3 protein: CASSPPGLADGELFF
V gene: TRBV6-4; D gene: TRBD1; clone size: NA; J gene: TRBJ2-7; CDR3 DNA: TGTGCGCCGGGACAGGGGGTCGGAGAGCAGTACTTC; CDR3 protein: CAPGQGVGEQYF
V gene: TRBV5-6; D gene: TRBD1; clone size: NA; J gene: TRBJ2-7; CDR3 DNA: TGTGCCAGCAGCCCCGGGACAGGGGGCTTATACGAGCAGTACTTC; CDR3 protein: CASSPGTGGLYEQYF
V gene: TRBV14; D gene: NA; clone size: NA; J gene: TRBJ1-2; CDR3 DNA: TGTGCCAGCAGCCGAACGAGACTAAACTATGGCTACACCTTC; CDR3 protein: CASSRTRLNYGYTF
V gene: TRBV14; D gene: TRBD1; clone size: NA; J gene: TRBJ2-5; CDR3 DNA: TGTGCCAGCAGCCCAACGGCAGATCGGAAGACAGGGTGGGTGGAGACCCAGTACTTC; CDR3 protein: CASSPTADRKTGWVETQYF
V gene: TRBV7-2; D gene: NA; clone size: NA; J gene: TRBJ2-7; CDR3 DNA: TGTGCCAGCAGCTCTAAGCGGGAGACAGGGTCTAGCGAGCAGTACTTC; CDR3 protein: CASSSKRETGSSEQYF
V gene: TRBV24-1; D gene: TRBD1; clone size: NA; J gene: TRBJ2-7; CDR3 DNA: TGTGCCACCAGTGGTACAGGGGATGGGATTATGGAGCAGTACTTC; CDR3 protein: CATSGTGDGIMEQYF
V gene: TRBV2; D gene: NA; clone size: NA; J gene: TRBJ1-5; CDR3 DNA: TGTGCCAGCAGGGGGCCGCCCCGACAGCCCCAGCATTTT; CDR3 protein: CASRGPPRQPQHF
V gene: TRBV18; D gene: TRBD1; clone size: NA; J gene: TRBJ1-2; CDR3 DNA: TGTGCCAGCTTTCGGACAGGGGGCATAGATGGCTACACCTTC; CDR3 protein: CASFRTGGIDGYTF
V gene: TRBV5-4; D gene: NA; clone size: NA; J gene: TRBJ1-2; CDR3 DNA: TGTGCCAGCACCTATGGCGGAGGGGCTAACTATGGCTACACCTTC; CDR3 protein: CASTYGGGANYGYTF
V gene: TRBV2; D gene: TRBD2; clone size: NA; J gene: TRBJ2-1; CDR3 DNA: TGTGCCAGCGGGTGGACTAGCGGGGAGAATGAGCAGTTCTTC; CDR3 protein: CASGWTSGENEQFF
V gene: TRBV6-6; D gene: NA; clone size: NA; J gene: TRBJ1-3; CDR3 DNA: TGTGCCAGCAGTTACCCCCCAGGGGTCTCTGGAAACACCATATATTTT; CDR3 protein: CASSYPPGVSGNTIYF
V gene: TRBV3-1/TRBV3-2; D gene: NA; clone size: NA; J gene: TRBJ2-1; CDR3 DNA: TGTGCCAGCAGCCAAGTACTAGCCTACAATGAGCAGTTCTTC; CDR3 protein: CASSQVLAYNEQFF
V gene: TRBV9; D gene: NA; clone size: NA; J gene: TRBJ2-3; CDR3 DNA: TGTGCCAGCAGCGTAGGTGGTTCCTCGGGTACGCAGTATTTT; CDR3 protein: CASSVGGSSGTQYF
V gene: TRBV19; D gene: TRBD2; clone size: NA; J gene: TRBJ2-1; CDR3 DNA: TGTGCCAGTAGGGGGCTAGCGGGAGGGCAGAATGAGCAGTTCTTC; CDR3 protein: CASRGLAGGQNEQFF
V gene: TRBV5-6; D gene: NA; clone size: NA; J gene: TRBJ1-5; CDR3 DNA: TGTGCCAGCAGCTCATGGGGCAAGGACGAACAGCCCCAGCATTTT; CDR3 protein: CASSSWGKDEQPQHF
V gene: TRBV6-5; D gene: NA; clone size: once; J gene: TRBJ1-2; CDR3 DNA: TGTGCCAGCACCCAGCAGGGTAGTGACTACACCTTC; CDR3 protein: CASTQQGSDYTF
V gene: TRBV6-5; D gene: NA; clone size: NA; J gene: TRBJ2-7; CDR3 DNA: TGTGCCAGCAGTTATAGGGCGTCGCAGGGGCCCTACGAGCAGTACTTC; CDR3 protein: CASSYRASQGPYEQYF
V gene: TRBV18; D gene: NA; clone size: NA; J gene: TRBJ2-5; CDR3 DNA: TGTGCCAGCTCACCACCCCCTGCCCAGTACTTC; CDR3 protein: CASSPPPAQYF
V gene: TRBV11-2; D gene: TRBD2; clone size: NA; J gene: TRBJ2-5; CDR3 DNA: TGTGCCAGCAGCTCCCAGCGGGGATGGGAGACCCAGTACTTC; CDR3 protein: CASSSQRGWETQYF